Described below is a single T cell receptor beta chain sequence and its context. Its antigen is unidentified. Genomic DNA provided the template from which TCR beta VDJ and CDR3 profiles were obtained. TCRdb redid the calling of the reads with MiXCR, one entry per CDR3 protein. The table records about 110,000 distinct CDR3 sequences, around 53% of them present only once. These data belong to a study of CD8+CD57+ T cells in acquired aplastic anemia. Study information: Healthy CD8+ samples averaged around 11 million reads.

Overall study findings and caveats: Both patients and controls carried the same twenty-nine CD8+ CDR3 sequences.

This sequence originates from a human donor in good health, serving as a control. The sequencing sample was made of sorted CD4+, CD8+, or CD8+CD57+ T cells (not recorded which) from PBMCs.

DNA of the CDR3: TGTGCCAGCATCAGGACAGGGTGGAATTCACCCCTCCACTTT. Amino acid sequence: CASIRTGWNSPLHF. The genes are TRBV2 and TRBJ1-6, with 8 bases that match TRBD1. The V and J ends lost 7 bases and 7 bases, in that order; junction bases with no gene match: 6. The CDR3 is made up of 14 amino acids. From germline, CDR1 is SNHLY and CDR2 FYNNEI. The full variable domain, completed using reference TRBV2 and TRBJ1-6, is EPEVTQTPSHQVTQMGQEVILRCVPISNHLYFYWYRQILGQKVEFLVSFYNNEISEKSEIFDDQFSVERPDGSNFTLKIRSTKLEDSAMYFCASIRTGWNSPLHFGNGTRLTVT.